Below are 13 T cell receptor beta chains sequenced from a single sample in a study of vaccination effects on CD4 cells after COVID-19. Subsequent to a culture period of more than 9 days, CD4+ T cells were isolated. Using immunoSEQ multiplex PCR, the repertoire was profiled, and TCRdb retains in-frame clones only, with some absent. This sample has almost 40,000 clones, with roughly 82% found just once. No antigen has been identified for these receptors. The material was CD4+ T cells from PBMCs cultured without peptide, obtained before COVID-19 vaccination. These receptors originate from a human donor who received a COVID-19 vaccine.

This chain joins TRBV30 and TRBJ2-7; D may be TRBD1 or TRBD2 (5 bases each). With 1 base removed from V and 0 bases from J, the gap between germline ends came to 16 bases. The CDR3 sequence is 16 residues long. Germline V gene sequence: CDR1 GTSNPN, CDR2 SVGIG (reference sequence). CDR3 loop: CAWSAAGTASSYEQYV. DNA for the CDR3: TGTGCCTGGAGTGCCGCCGGGACCGCGAGCTCCTACGAGCAGTACGTC.

This sequence joins TRBV3-1 (or the pseudogene TRBV3-2) and TRBJ2-2; D is uncertain. V was cut by 2 bases and J by 1 base, with 8 bases left in between. Germline V gene sequence: CDR1 LGHDT, CDR2 YNNKEL (reference sequence). CDR3 length: 15 residues. DNA of the CDR3: TGTGCCAGCAGCCAAAGGTACAAGAACACCGGGGAGCTGTTTTTT. Amino acid sequence: CASSQRYKNTGELFF.

The chain is built from TRBV15 and TRBJ1-2; tentatively, D is TRBD1 (6 bases). The V end lost 1 base, the J end lost 4 bases, and 13 bases lay between the germline ends. The CDR3 consists of 15 residues. Germline assignment: CDR1 LNHNV and CDR2 YYDKDF (reference sequence). CDR3 nucleotide sequence: TGTGCCACCAGCAGAGTGGTAGGGGGTAGCTATGGCTACACCTTC. It specifies CATSRVVGGSYGYTF.

The V gene is TRBV2, the J gene TRBJ2-3; D is possibly TRBD1 (6 bases). V lost 8 bases and J lost 6, with 15 bases in between. CDR3 length equals 13 residues. Germline V gene lookup returns CDR1 SNHLY and CDR2 FYNNEI. CDR3 nucleotides: TGTGCCAGCTTACAGGGTTCGGCGGATACGCAGTATTTT. It specifies CASLQGSADTQYF.

The V call is TRBV5-1, the J call TRBJ1-1; D ambiguous. The CDR3 has 15 residues. CDR1 SGHRS and CDR2 YFSETQ come from the germline V gene. The ends were cut back, 0 bases at V and 6 bases at J, with 15 bases in the middle. The CDR3 region has the DNA TGCGCCAGCAGCTTGGATAGGGCAGGTTCCTCTGAAGCTTTCTTT. Encoded protein: CASSLDRAGSSEAFF.

The V and J genes are TRBV7-2 and TRBJ1-5, with a weak D call TRBD1 (6 bases). Trimming shortened V by 1 base and J by 10 bases, and 14 bases separated the two germline ends. CDR1 and CDR2 from the germline V gene are SGHTA and FQGNSA. The CDR3 is made up of 14 amino acids. Here the CDR3 DNA reads TGTGCCAGCAGCTTAGAGTACACAGGGTCCCCCCAGCATTTT. As protein: CASSLEYTGSPQHF. Together with reference TRBV7-2 and TRBJ1-5, the CDR3 gives the full variable domain: GAGVSQSPSNKVTEKGKDVELRCDPISGHTALYWYRQSLGQGLEFLIYFQGNSAPDKSGLPSDRFSAERTGGSVSTLTIQRTQQEDSAVYLCASSLEYTGSPQHFGDGTRLSIL.

This chain joins TRBV6-5 and TRBJ1-2, with TRBD1 identical over 8 bases. CDR1 is MNHEY and CDR2 is SVGAGI in the germline V gene. The CDR3 sequence is 15 residues long. Losses at the gene ends were 6 bases for V and 8 bases for J; bases not matched to a gene: 14. As DNA, the CDR3 is TGTGCCAGCAGAGACAGGGGCCCGCTCCTCGGGGGCTACACCTTC. It codes for CASRDRGPLLGGYTF.

The rearrangement joins TRBV5-1 to TRBJ1-1; D possibly corresponds to TRBD1 (6 bases). V lost 4 bases and J lost 1, with 29 bases in between. Germline V gene lookup returns CDR1 SGHRS and CDR2 YFSETQ. CDR3 size: 20 residues. The CDR3 sequence is CASSRGGGFVKTYSNTEAFF. The CDR3 DNA reads TGCGCCAGCAGCCGAGGGGGGGGCTTCGTTAAAACTTATTCGAACACTGAAGCTTTCTTT.

V and J are TRBV9 and TRBJ1-1, with TRBD1 as a possible D gene (5 bases). Per the germline V gene, CDR1 is SGDLS and CDR2 is YYNGEE. V was shortened by 4 bases and J by 1 base, with 14 bases between the two germline ends. The CDR3 totals 15 residues. CDR3 coding DNA: TGTGCCAGCAGCAGAGGACAAGCGAGGAACACTGAAGCTTTCTTT. Its protein product is CASSRGQARNTEAFF.

Written as DNA, the CDR3 is TGTGCCAGCAGCCAAGCCGGGACAGGGGGAAACACCATATATTTT. Its protein product is CASSQAGTGGNTIYF. The gene calls are TRBV14 and TRBJ1-3; 9 bases match TRBD1. This CDR3 region has 15 residues. After removal of 1 base from V and 4 bases from J, the junction contained 2 bases not matched to a gene. The germline V gene has CDR1 SGHDN and CDR2 FVKESK.

The CDR3 bases are TGTGCCAGCACCATGGACAGGGTCACTGAAGCTTTCTTT. This encodes CASTMDRVTEAFF. The rearrangement uses TRBV12-3 or TRBV12-4 and TRBJ1-1; the match to TRBD1 covers 8 bases. The CDR3 consists of 13 residues. The V gene end was trimmed by 7 bases and the J gene end by 4 bases; junction bases not matched to a gene: 5.

DNA for the CDR3: TGCAGCGTTGCTGGACAGGCCCCCTATGGCTACACCTTC. This encodes CSVAGQAPYGYTF. The chain uses TRBV29-1 and TRBJ1-2; 7 bases line up with TRBD1. This CDR3 is built from 13 residues. The V gene's germline CDR1 is SQVTM and CDR2 ANQGSEA. With V trimmed by 4 bases and J by 4 bases, 6 bases remained unmatched. Full variable domain (outside the CDR3, taken from reference TRBV29-1 and TRBJ1-2): SAVISQKPSRDICQRGTSLTIQCQVDSQVTMMFWYRQQPGQSLTLIATANQGSEATYESGFVIDKFPISRPNLTFSTLTVSNMSPEDSSIYLCSVAGQAPYGYTFGSGTRLTVV.

This clone appeared a few times. The chain joins TRBV10-2 to TRBJ2-7, with 7 bases lining up with TRBD1. The CDR3 is 17 amino acids. The germline V gene has CDR1 WSHSY and CDR2 SAAADI. V shed 7 bases and J 0 bases; nucleotides not matched to a gene: 15. In nucleotides, the CDR3 is TGCGCCAGCAAGGACAGGCGTCTTACCTTTTTCTCCTACGAGCAGTACGTC. It specifies CASKDRRLTFFSYEQYV.